The present TCR beta chain was sequenced within a study of beta chain features in type 1 diabetes. Study-wide points: Still unanswered here is whether HLA type influences TCRB rearrangement. Among all four CD4+ subsets, Type 1 diabetes patients had TCRB CDR3s that were moderately but significantly shorter.

After removal of 3 bases from V and 9 bases from J, the junction contained 6 bases not matched to a gene. The germline gives CDR1 SQVTM, CDR2 ANQGSEA. The CDR3 runs 12 residues. The investigators reverse transcribed all of the isolated RNA, so they sequenced expressed TCRB transcripts. Libraries were prepared by immunoSEQ multiplex PCR; TCRdb keeps only in-frame clonotypes and omits some of them. The data contain over 40,000 clones, 66% of them seen just once; the ten biggest clones take up about 2%. As concerns this clone: No antigen is known for it.

The specimen sequenced was Tregs from blood. The TCR sequence derives from a woman between 18 and 29 years old with type 1 diabetes. The V call is TRBV29-1, the J call TRBJ2-7, with 9 bases that match TRBD1. Here the CDR3 DNA reads TGCAGCGTTGAGGGGACAGGGAAAGGGCAGTACTTC. This codes for CSVEGTGKGQYF.